Following are 18 T cell receptor beta chains from one sample sequenced in a study of blood T cells in healthy people across ages. A second about 7 to 12 cycle PCR used barcoded and J-beta primers. TCRdb reanalysed the 5' RACE reads using MiXCR and keeps one entry per CDR3 protein. Here the sample spans over a million distinct CDR3 sequences, 59% being singletons. The sequenced sample consisted of blood. These receptors originate from a man aged 18 to 35 in good health.

The chain carries TRBV7-2 and TRBJ2-2; D is unresolved. Germline assignment: CDR1 SGHTA and CDR2 FQGNSA. The CDR3 is 15 amino acids. The V end was cut by 1 base, the J end by 3 bases, with 9 bases between. In DNA, the CDR3 is TGTGCCAGCAGCTTAGGGTCAGATGACACCGGGGAGCTGTTTTTT. Translated, it gives CASSLGSDDTGELFF.

The chain couples TRBV7-2 to TRBJ2-1; weak D call: TRBD2 (5 bases). The CDR3 loop spans 15 amino acids. Germline CDR1 and CDR2: SGHTA and FQGNSA. V was cut by 1 base and J by 3 bases, with 10 bases left in between. The DNA for the CDR3 is TGTGCCAGCAGCTTAGGGAGACTACTCTACAATGAGCAGTTCTTC. This gives the protein CASSLGRLLYNEQFF. The entire variable domain, with the rest obtained from reference TRBV7-2 and TRBJ2-1, is as follows: GAGVSQSPSNKVTEKGKDVELRCDPISGHTALYWYRQSLGQGLEFLIYFQGNSAPDKSGLPSDRFSAERTGGSVSTLTIQRTQQEDSAVYLCASSLGRLLYNEQFFGPGTRLTVL.

The chain couples TRBV6-5 to TRBJ1-2, with D unresolved. The CDR3 runs 13 residues. CDR1 MNHEY and CDR2 SVGAGI come from the germline V gene. Trimming stripped 3 bases from V and 4 bases from J, with 9 bases between. The CDR3 protein is CASSYFGGYGYTF. DNA for the CDR3: TGTGCCAGCAGTTATTTCGGCGGCTATGGCTACACCTTC.

The J gene is TRBJ1-2, the V gene TRBV27; possible D gene TRBD1, 5 bases. The CDR3 sequence is 12 residues long. V lost 7 bases, J lost 8 bases, and 14 bases lay in between. Per the germline V gene, CDR1 is MNHEY and CDR2 is SMNVEV (reference sequence). In DNA, the CDR3 is TGTGCCAGCAAAGCCAGGGTTGGGGGCTACACCTTC. Protein product: CASKARVGGYTF.

V usage is TRBV6-5 and J usage is TRBJ2-3; D is unclear. Trimming pared 0 bases from V and 5 bases from J, leaving 6 bases between. The CDR3 runs 13 residues. Germline loops: CDR1 MNHEY, CDR2 SVGAGI. The CDR3 nucleotides read TGTGCCAGCAGTTACTCGTATGGAGATACGCAGTATTTT. This translates into CASSYSYGDTQYF.

The chain uses TRBV29-1 and TRBJ1-2; D remains ambiguous. The V gene lost 0 bases and the J gene lost 7 bases, with 12 bases spanning the gap. This CDR3 spans 13 amino acids. CDR1 SQVTM and CDR2 ANQGSEA come from the germline V gene. CDR3 amino acids: CSVEDLTPSGYTF. As DNA, the CDR3 is TGCAGCGTTGAAGATCTTACTCCCTCTGGCTACACCTTC. The full variable domain, in which reference TRBV29-1 and TRBJ1-2 provide the parts outside the CDR3, is SAVISQKPSRDICQRGTSLTIQCQVDSQVTMMFWYRQQPGQSLTLIATANQGSEATYESGFVIDKFPISRPNLTFSTLTVSNMSPEDSSIYLCSVEDLTPSGYTFGSGTRLTVV.

This clonotype was counted a few times. The chain employs TRBV4-1 and TRBJ2-7; 12 bases align to TRBD1. Germline V gene sequence: CDR1 MGHRA, CDR2 YSYEKL. The CDR3 runs to 16 residues. Trimming took 1 base from V and 3 from J; bases not matched to a gene: 4. The CDR3 sequence: CASSQVGTGGFYEQYF. For the CDR3, the DNA is TGCGCCAGCAGCCAAGTAGGGACAGGGGGCTTCTACGAGCAGTACTTC.

This chain connects TRBV20-1 to TRBJ2-2; possibly TRBD1 for D (6 bases). The CDR3 runs to 13 residues. Trimming cost V 0 bases and J 7 bases, with 9 bases left between them. Germline CDR1 is DFQATT and CDR2 is SNEGSKA (reference sequence). CDR3 residues: CSARDRGDGELFF. CDR3 DNA sequence: TGCAGTGCTAGAGACAGGGGAGACGGGGAGCTGTTTTTT.

The chain links TRBV15 to TRBJ2-1; D gene uncertain. Germline lookup yields CDR1 LNHNV and CDR2 YYDKDF (reference sequence). The CDR3 is made up of 17 amino acids. V gave up 0 bases and J gave up 6 bases, with 18 bases separating them. The CDR3 region is CATSRDMSPPLVNEQFF. CDR3 sequence (DNA): TGTGCCACCAGCAGAGATATGTCACCCCCGCTGGTCAATGAGCAGTTCTTC.

This sequence joins TRBV10-3 and TRBJ2-5; D is uncertain. The length of the CDR3 is 15 residues. CDR1 and CDR2 (germline): ENHRY, SYGVKD. Trimming took off 6 bases at V and 0 bases at J, with 14 bases between the two ends. The CDR3 DNA reads as TGTGCCATCAGCACGCCAACAGAGTACCAAGAGACCCAGTACTTC. This codes for CAISTPTEYQETQYF.

This sequence joins TRBV10-3 and TRBJ1-2; D possibly corresponds to TRBD1 (5 bases). CDR1 and CDR2 (germline): ENHRY, SYGVKD. This CDR3 contains 17 residues. V shed 0 bases and J shed 4 bases, with 18 bases lying between them. CDR3 in amino acids: CAISESEGSGAGYGYTF. Written as DNA, the CDR3 is TGTGCCATCAGTGAGTCGGAAGGATCCGGGGCAGGCTATGGCTACACCTTC.

A single count supports this clonotype. V and J are TRBV18 and TRBJ2-7, with D maybe TRBD1 (7 bases). Matching the DNA end better, TRBJ2-5 makes the J call doubtful. This CDR3 is 17 amino acids long. In germline, CDR1 is KGHSH, CDR2 LQKENI. CDR3 residues: CASSPPERTGGKETQYF. Written as DNA, the CDR3 is TGTGCCAGCTCACCACCGGAACGGACAGGAGGGAAAGAGACCCAGTACTTC.

This clonotype was counted once. V and J are TRBV7-9 and TRBJ2-1; no clear D. V was shortened by 5 bases and J by 15 bases, with 17 bases between the two germline ends. The CDR3 sequence is 12 residues long. CDR1 is SEHNR, CDR2 FQNEAQ, per germline (reference sequence). The CDR3 reads CASSPPGSTGFF. The CDR3 bases are TGTGCCAGCAGCCCACCCGGCTCGACCGGGTTCTTC.

J is TRBJ2-5 and V is TRBV6-1; D is undetermined. V was shortened by 2 bases and J by 1 base, with 5 bases between the two germline ends. Germline loops: CDR1 MNHNS, CDR2 SASEGT. This CDR3 comprises 13 residues. CDR3 sequence (DNA): TGTGCCAGCAGTGAATGGGCCCAAGAGACCCAGTACTTC. Translating it yields CASSEWAQETQYF.

V usage is TRBV9 and J usage is TRBJ1-6, with D perhaps TRBD1 (5 bases). The CDR3 consists of 14 residues. V lost 5 bases and J lost 5, with 11 bases in between. Germline-derived CDR1 and CDR2 are SGDLS and YYNGEE. The CDR3 region has the DNA TGTGCCAGCAGAGCCGGGGCCGATAATTCACCCCTCCACTTT. Translated: CASRAGADNSPLHF. The full variable domain, in which reference TRBV9 and TRBJ1-6 provide the parts outside the CDR3, is DSGVTQTPKHLITATGQRVTLRCSPRSGDLSVYWYQQSLDQGLQFLIQYYNGEERAKGNILERFSAQQFPDLHSELNLSSLELGDSALYFCASRAGADNSPLHFGNGTRLTVT.

This rearrangement joins TRBV4-1 to TRBJ2-1; TRBD1 is a possible D gene (5 bases). The V gene lost 4 bases and the J gene lost 7 bases, with 11 bases spanning the gap. Germline assignment: CDR1 MGHRA and CDR2 YSYEKL. The CDR3 has 13 amino acids. The CDR3 DNA follows: TGCGCCAGCAGCCGTCGTCAGGGTAATGAGCAGTTCTTC. Residues: CASSRRQGNEQFF.

The rearrangement joins TRBV6-1 to TRBJ2-6; no reliable D call. The CDR3 has 18 amino acids. Germline CDR1 MNHNS, CDR2 SASEGT. The V gene lost 6 bases and the J gene lost 2 bases, with 20 bases spanning the gap. CDR3 sequence reads: CASSSRRTSRTGANVLTF. The CDR3 DNA reads as TGTGCCAGCAGCTCCCGACGTACTTCACGGACTGGGGCCAACGTCCTGACTTTC.

This rearrangement joins TRBV30 to TRBJ2-1, with TRBD2 identical over 13 bases. With V trimmed by 1 base and J by 7 bases, 4 bases remained unmatched. Germline lookup yields CDR1 GTSNPN and CDR2 SVGIG (reference sequence). The CDR3 spans 15 residues. This CDR3 reads CAWSETSGRGNEQFF. CDR3 DNA: TGTGCCTGGAGTGAAACTAGCGGGAGGGGGAATGAGCAGTTCTTC.